The 16 T cell receptor beta chains given below trace back to one sample, sequenced in a study of Ad26.COV2.S vaccination and SARS-CoV-2 variants. Treatment meaning: approximately 18 received Ad26.COV2.S at low or high dose, single or two shots; roughly five received placebo; per-sample allocation not given. Following the first vaccine or placebo injection, samples were taken on day 63. The method was immunoSEQ multiplex PCR; TCRdb's version includes in-frame clones alone and lacks a portion of them. In the table there are about 280,000 clones, about 90% of which are singletons. The input for sequencing was peripheral blood, taken in a trial of Ad26.COV2.S vaccine versus placebo. The source is a person aged 18-60 years who received the Ad26.COV2.S COVID-19 vaccine or a placebo.

This clone was observed a few times. The rearrangement joins TRBV4-1 to TRBJ1-2; a possible D gene is TRBD1 (6 bases). The CDR3 spans 14 residues. CDR1 and CDR2 (germline): MGHRA, YSYEKL. Trimming removed 0 bases at V and 4 bases at J, with 9 bases between. CDR3 bases: TGCGCCAGCAGCCAAGATGTACAGGGCTATGGCTACACCTTC. Translating gives CASSQDVQGYGYTF.

The chain links TRBV10-3 to TRBJ1-2; no clear D gene. The CDR3 runs 13 residues. Trimming took off 2 bases at V and 3 bases at J, with 7 bases between the two ends. Germline-derived CDR1 and CDR2 are ENHRY and SYGVKD. CDR3 coding DNA: TGTGCCATCAGTGAGGGCCAGGACTATGGCTACACCTTC. Protein sequence: CAISEGQDYGYTF.

The J gene is TRBJ2-3, the V gene TRBV24-1, with D perhaps matching TRBD2 (5 bases). Germline-derived CDR1 and CDR2 are KGHDR and SFDVKD. The length of the CDR3 is 12 residues. Trimming took off 1 base at V and 8 bases at J, with 6 bases between the two ends. The CDR3 loop reads CATSDLEGTQYF. In nucleotides, the CDR3 is TGTGCCACCAGTGATTTAGAGGGTACGCAGTATTTT.

V gene TRBV7-2 combines with J gene TRBJ1-6; D possibly corresponds to TRBD1 (6 bases). The V gene's germline CDR1 is SGHTA and CDR2 FQGNSA. The CDR3 contains 13 residues. Trimming removed 4 bases at V and 13 bases at J, with 14 bases between. CDR3 sequence: CASSYQGQLPLHF. As DNA, the CDR3 is TGTGCCAGCAGCTACCAAGGACAGCTTCCCCTCCACTTT. The full variable domain, with the rest looked up from reference TRBV7-2 and TRBJ1-6, is GAGVSQSPSNKVTEKGKDVELRCDPISGHTALYWYRQSLGQGLEFLIYFQGNSAPDKSGLPSDRFSAERTGGSVSTLTIQRTQQEDSAVYLCASSYQGQLPLHFGNGTRLTVT.

In its sample, this clone was seen a few times. The chain recombines TRBV19 with TRBJ2-6; TRBD1 might be the D (5 bases). Trimming left V 4 bases short and J 0 bases short, with 10 bases between. This CDR3 is built from 16 residues. Germline V CDR1 and CDR2: LNHDA, SQIVND (reference sequence). CDR3 DNA: TGTGCCAGTAGTACCCCCACAGGCTCTGGGGCCAACGTCCTGACTTTC. This gives the protein CASSTPTGSGANVLTF.

The chain recombines TRBV21-1 with TRBJ1-2; the D call in the table, TRBD1, was not verified against the DNA. TRBV21-1 is deemed a pseudogene. The CDR3 length is 14 residues. This CDR3 is CASSKGRDSYGYTF. CDR3 DNA sequence: TGTGCCAGCAGCAAAGGGAGGGACAGCTATGGCTACACCTTC.

V is TRBV6-6 and J is TRBJ1-2; 7 nucleotides line up with TRBD1. The CDR3 is 17 residues long. Looked up from germline, CDR1 is MNHNY and CDR2 is SVGAGI (reference sequence). J was trimmed by 4 bases and V by 5 bases; bases with no gene match: 16. The CDR3 DNA reads TGTGCCAGCAGTCCGTTCGAACAGGGGTCCTCATCCTATGGCTACACCTTC. Protein product: CASSPFEQGSSSYGYTF.

V usage is TRBV28 and J usage is TRBJ2-1; 8 nucleotides align to TRBD2. The CDR3 runs 17 residues. Germline-derived CDR1 and CDR2 are MDHEN and SYDVKM. The junction had 11 bases not matched to a gene; V was cut back by 2 bases and J by 5 bases. CDR3 residues: CASSLGSGTSLHNEQFF. CDR3 bases: TGTGCCAGCAGTTTAGGATCGGGGACTAGTCTCCACAATGAGCAGTTCTTC.

The chain has TRBV2 and TRBJ2-3, with D hard to call. Trimming took 7 bases from V and 0 from J, leaving 11 bases between them. Per germline, CDR1 SNHLY and CDR2 FYNNEI. CDR3 length: 14 amino acids. The DNA for the CDR3 is TGTGCCAGCAAACCCCGACAAAGCACAGATACGCAGTATTTT. This sequence encodes CASKPRQSTDTQYF.

J is TRBJ1-1 and V is TRBV6-6; D is possibly TRBD1 (5 bases). Germline V gene data show CDR1 as MNHNY and CDR2 as SVGAGI (reference sequence). The CDR3 spans 16 residues. Deletions cut 0 bases from V and 1 base from J, with 12 bases between. DNA of the CDR3: TGTGCCAGCAGTTACTCGGCGGGGGGGACGAACACTGAAGCTTTCTTT. Its translation is CASSYSAGGTNTEAFF.

Details on this clone: The same CDR3 also results from other DNA sequences found in this sample. This chain connects TRBV5-1 to TRBJ2-2; D remains ambiguous. Looked up from germline, CDR1 is SGHRS and CDR2 is YFSETQ. The CDR3 spans 12 residues. V gave up 2 bases and J gave up 2 bases, with 1 base separating them. The CDR3 DNA is TGCGCCAGCAGCTTTAACACCGGGGAGCTGTTTTTT. Its translation is CASSFNTGELFF.

J is TRBJ1-2 and V is TRBV5-1; D is unresolved. V dropped 0 bases and J dropped 3 bases, with 12 bases sitting between them. CDR3 size: 15 residues. CDR1 and CDR2 (germline): SGHRS, YFSETQ. CDR3 nucleotides: TGCGCCAGCAGCTTGGGCCCAAGGGATGACTATGGCTACACCTTC. Its translation is CASSLGPRDDYGYTF.

This clone has only one observation. V gene TRBV5-6 combines with J gene TRBJ1-6, with 7 bases lining up with TRBD1. With V trimmed by 4 bases and J by 5 bases, 6 bases remained unmatched. This CDR3 comprises 15 residues. CDR1 and CDR2 (germline): SGHDT, YYEEEE. CDR3 protein: CASSQTGANNSPLHF. The CDR3 region has the DNA TGTGCCAGCAGCCAAACAGGGGCTAATAATTCACCCCTCCACTTT.

J is TRBJ1-2 and V is TRBV3-1 (or the pseudogene TRBV3-2); D may be TRBD1 (6 bases). The CDR3 covers 16 residues. Per germline, CDR1 LGHDT and CDR2 YNNKEL (reference sequence). Trimming took off 4 bases at V and 8 bases at J, with 23 bases between the two ends. The DNA of the CDR3 is TGTGCCAGCAGCCCGCTCCCAGGGGATGCCGTCCGGGGCTACACCTTC. It translates to CASSPLPGDAVRGYTF.

This clone was recorded once. The chain uses TRBV5-6 and TRBJ2-3; TRBD2 agrees at 10 bases. The germline V gene has CDR1 SGHDT and CDR2 YYEEEE. The V gene end was trimmed by 0 bases and the J gene end by 7 bases; junction bases not matched to a gene: 8. The CDR3 spans 16 residues. The CDR3 DNA reads TGTGCCAGCAGCTTGGCGCTAGCGGGGGTGGGGAATACGCAGTATTTT. Encoded protein: CASSLALAGVGNTQYF.

The chain employs TRBV12-3 or TRBV12-4 and TRBJ2-5; D is perhaps TRBD1 (5 bases). Trimming cost V 1 base and J 7 bases, with 10 bases left between them. The CDR3 sequence is 13 residues long. CDR3 DNA: TGTGCCAGCAGTTTAGGACAGAAGGGGACCCAGTACTTC. This encodes CASSLGQKGTQYF.